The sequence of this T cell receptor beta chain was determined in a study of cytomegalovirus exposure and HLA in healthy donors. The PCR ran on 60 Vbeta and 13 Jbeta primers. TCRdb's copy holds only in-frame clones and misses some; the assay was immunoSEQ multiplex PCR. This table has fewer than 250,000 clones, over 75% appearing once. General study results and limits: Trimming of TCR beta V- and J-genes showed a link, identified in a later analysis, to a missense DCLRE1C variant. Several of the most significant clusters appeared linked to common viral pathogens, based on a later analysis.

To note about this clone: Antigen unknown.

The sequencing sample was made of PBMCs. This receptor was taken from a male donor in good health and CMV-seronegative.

The CDR3 bases are TGTGCCAGCAGCGTAGGCAGGGTGTCCTATGGCTACACCTTC. This translates into CASSVGRVSYGYTF. The V and J genes are TRBV9 and TRBJ1-2; TRBD1 is a possible D gene (5 bases). This CDR3 spans 14 amino acids. In germline, CDR1 is SGDLS, CDR2 YYNGEE. V was shortened by 0 bases and J by 4 bases, with 10 bases between the two germline ends.